A single sample gave rise to the 23 T cell receptor beta chains below, sequenced in a study of OX40 agonist ivuxolimab in advanced cancers. Library preparation employed the immunoSEQ multiplex PCR assay. The table comes from immuneACCESS by way of TCRdb, which keeps in-frame sequences with V and J called. Part of the clones is missing from these tables; in studies checked, under half for an unresolved V gene and the rest for unknown reasons. The sample table shows tens of thousands of clones, and under 90% are seen once. Roughly a quarter of the sample belongs to the ten largest clones. This specimen was CD4+ or CD8+ T cells sorted from blood, taken in a trial of the OX40 agonist ivuxolimab. These receptor sequences come from an adult with an advanced solid tumor such as melanoma, head and neck, liver or kidney cancer.

The gene calls are TRBV5-6 and TRBJ2-5, with D tentatively TRBD2 (6 bases). The CDR3 spans 15 residues. Per the germline V gene, CDR1 is SGHDT and CDR2 is YYEEEE. V lost 4 bases to trimming and J lost 5 bases, with 18 bases between them. CDR3 sequence reads: CASSRSSGERETQYF. The CDR3 DNA reads as TGTGCCAGCAGCAGGAGTTCGGGGGAACGGGAGACCCAGTACTTC.

A note on this clone: At one end the junction does not follow the germline gene, possibly because of a read error. The chain combines TRBV7-9 with TRBJ2-2, with a possible D match to TRBD2 (5 bases). Germline loops: CDR1 SEHNR, CDR2 FQNEAQ (reference sequence). The CDR3 is made up of 17 amino acids. In nucleotides, the CDR3 is TGTGCCGGCAGCTTAGGGATCGCGGGCGCGAACACCGGGGAGCTGTTTTTT. It specifies CAGSLGIAGANTGELFF.

The chain employs TRBV4-1 and TRBJ1-4; possible D gene TRBD1, 5 bases. Germline loops: CDR1 MGHRA, CDR2 YSYEKL. The CDR3 is 14 residues long. Trimming removed 4 bases from V and 8 bases from J, with 14 bases in between. CDR3 in DNA: TGCGCCAGCAGCCCGGTGGGGGAGACAGAAAAACTGTTTTTT. It yields the protein CASSPVGETEKLFF.

This clone was observed a single time. The rearrangement joins TRBV19 to TRBJ1-1; D not resolved. CDR1 is LNHDA, CDR2 SQIVND, per germline (reference sequence). The CDR3 totals 15 residues. Trimming cost V 0 bases and J 4 bases, with 12 bases left between them. DNA for the CDR3: TGTGCCAGTAGTATAGATGGGAGGGTGGGCACTGAAGCTTTCTTT. It codes for CASSIDGRVGTEAFF.

The gene calls are TRBV29-1 and TRBJ2-1; the D is unclear. V lost 3 bases, J lost 3 bases, and 15 bases lay in between. Germline lookup yields CDR1 SQVTM and CDR2 ANQGSEA. The CDR3 runs to 15 residues. This CDR3 reads CSVDGPGLFYNEQFF. The CDR3 nucleotides read TGCAGCGTTGATGGCCCTGGGCTCTTCTACAATGAGCAGTTCTTC.

This chain joins TRBV27 and TRBJ1-1; 7 bases line up with TRBD1. The CDR3 loop spans 14 amino acids. V lost 3 bases to trimming and J lost 3 bases; unmatched junction nucleotides: 4. CDR1 and CDR2 from the germline V gene are MNHEY and SMNVEV (reference sequence). CDR3 nucleotides: TGTGCCAGCAGTTTGTTGGGACAGCACACTGAAGCTTTCTTT. Its protein product is CASSLLGQHTEAFF.

This chain joins TRBV7-3 and TRBJ2-1; maybe TRBD2 (6 bases). CDR1 and CDR2 (germline): SGHTA, FQGTGA. CDR3 length: 14 residues. Trimming removed 5 bases from V and 6 bases from J, with 14 bases in between. The CDR3 DNA sequence: TGTGCCAGCAGCCCCGGATCGGAGGGCAATGAGCAGTTCTTC. This gives the protein CASSPGSEGNEQFF.

J is TRBJ2-3 and V is TRBV9; 10 nucleotides agree with TRBD2. This CDR3 region has 18 residues. Per the germline V gene, CDR1 is SGDLS and CDR2 is YYNGEE. With V trimmed by 0 bases and J by 9 bases, 16 bases remained unmatched. CDR3 coding DNA: TGTGCCAGCAGCGTAGATGTGTCGGGACTAGCGTCGATCGGGACGCAGTATTTT. This sequence encodes CASSVDVSGLASIGTQYF.

A single count supports this clone. The rearrangement joins TRBV6-6 to TRBJ1-5; 8 bases are a match to TRBD1. Looked up from germline, CDR1 is MNHNY and CDR2 is SVGAGI (reference sequence). The CDR3 is 15 amino acids. Trimming cost V 2 bases and J 5 bases; bases outside gene matches: 5. The CDR3 loop is CASSYTGQVDQPQHF. The CDR3 DNA is TGTGCCAGCAGTTACACGGGACAGGTCGATCAGCCCCAGCATTTT.

The genes are TRBV27 and TRBJ2-7; 12 nucleotides agree with TRBD2. Losses at the gene ends were 5 bases for V and 4 bases for J; bases not matched to a gene: 3. The germline CDR1 and CDR2 sequences are MNHEY and SMNVEV (reference sequence). CDR3 length: 14 amino acids. CDR3 bases: TGTGCCAGCAGTAGGACTAGCGGGGATTACGAGCAGTACTTC. The encoded protein is CASSRTSGDYEQYF.

CDR3 sequence reads: CASSPRGGSFLYNEQFF. The CDR3 bases are TGTGCCAGCAGTCCCCGGGGGGGGAGCTTTCTTTACAATGAGCAGTTCTTC. This sequence joins TRBV27 and TRBJ2-1; TRBD2 aligns across 8 bases. Germline V CDR1 and CDR2: MNHEY, SMNVEV (reference sequence). With V trimmed by 5 bases and J by 4 bases, 13 bases remained unmatched. This CDR3 region has 17 residues.

The V call is TRBV7-8, the J call TRBJ2-3, with a tentative D call TRBD2 (5 bases). The V gene's germline CDR1 is SGHVS and CDR2 FQNEAQ. CDR3 length: 17 amino acids. The V gene lost 0 bases and the J gene lost 0 bases, with 13 bases spanning the gap. CDR3 in DNA: TGTGCCAGCAGCTTAGCTTCTTTGGACTTAAGCACAGATACGCAGTATTTT. This translates into CASSLASLDLSTDTQYF. Supplemented by reference TRBV7-8 and TRBJ2-3, the full variable domain reads GAGVSQSPRYKVAKRGQDVALRCDPISGHVSLFWYQQALGQGPEFLTYFQNEAQLDKSGLPSDRFFAERPEGSVSTLKIQRTQQEDSAVYLCASSLASLDLSTDTQYFGPGTRLTVL.

This chain connects TRBV28 to TRBJ1-5, with a weak D call TRBD1 (6 bases). CDR1 MDHEN and CDR2 SYDVKM come from the germline V gene. Between the trimmed V and J ends, which lost 5 bases and 7 bases, there was a span of 21 bases. This CDR3 is 16 amino acids long. The CDR3, as DNA: TGTGCCAGCAGTGGGATCCGACAGGAGGTAGGACAGCCCCAGCATTTT. This encodes CASSGIRQEVGQPQHF.

This clone was observed a single time. The V gene is TRBV20-1, the J gene TRBJ2-2, with D tentatively TRBD2 (5 bases). Germline loops: CDR1 DFQATT, CDR2 SNEGSKA (reference sequence). This CDR3 contains 11 residues. V was trimmed by 6 bases and J by 8 bases, leaving 10 bases between them. CDR3: CSAGMRGELFF. For the CDR3, the DNA is TGCAGTGCCGGGATGCGGGGGGAGCTGTTTTTT.

The chain is built from TRBV4-3 and TRBJ2-5; D remains ambiguous. Deletions cut 0 bases from V and 2 bases from J, with 16 bases between. The CDR3 runs 17 residues. The germline V gene has CDR1 LGHNA and CDR2 YSLEER. The CDR3: CASSQDSGGSYQETQYF. The CDR3 coding sequence is TGCGCCAGCAGCCAAGATTCAGGCGGCAGTTATCAAGAGACCCAGTACTTC.

The rearrangement joins TRBV6-1 to TRBJ2-5, with a possible D match to TRBD1 (5 bases). Germline loops: CDR1 MNHNS, CDR2 SASEGT. The CDR3 is 16 residues long. V was shortened by 3 bases and J by 3 bases, with 17 bases between the two germline ends. CDR3 in amino acids: CASSDPRTRAKETQYF. The CDR3, as DNA: TGTGCCAGCAGTGATCCCCGGACCAGGGCAAAAGAGACCCAGTACTTC.

The chain combines TRBV29-1 with TRBJ2-7; 9 bases align to TRBD2. Germline CDR1 reads SQVTM; CDR2 reads ANQGSEA. V trimming: 1 base; J trimming: 0 bases; junction bases outside the gene matches: 7. This CDR3 has 16 residues. CDR3 coding DNA: TGCAGCGTTGAAGGATTGAGCGGGAGGCTCTCCTACGAGCAGTACTTC. It yields the protein CSVEGLSGRLSYEQYF.

With respect to this clone: The germline gene is not matched at one end of the junction; a read error may be the cause. CDR3 region: CASSSLGKVHVF. In nucleotides, the CDR3 is TGTGCCAGCAGCTCACTGGGCAAAGTCCATGTCTTT. This chain links TRBV9 with TRBJ1-1, with D unresolved. The CDR3 has 12 amino acids. The germline gives CDR1 SGDLS, CDR2 YYNGEE.

This chain connects TRBV13 to TRBJ2-2; the match to TRBD2 covers 10 bases. CDR3 length equals 16 residues. Germline loops: CDR1 PRHDT, CDR2 FYEKMQ (reference sequence). The V segment lost 3 bases and the J segment 3 bases; nucleotides outside the gene matches: 4. The CDR3 loop is CASSFPSGGYTGELFF. The CDR3 nucleotides read TGTGCCAGCAGCTTCCCTAGCGGGGGCTACACCGGGGAGCTGTTTTTT.

The genes are TRBV6-6 and TRBJ2-1; D not resolved. Germline V gene lookup returns CDR1 MNHNY and CDR2 SVGAGI (reference sequence). The V gene lost 6 bases and the J gene lost 5 bases, with 14 bases spanning the gap. The CDR3 runs to 14 residues. The CDR3 region is CASRYEGWDNEQFF. The CDR3 DNA sequence: TGTGCCAGCAGGTACGAAGGCTGGGACAATGAGCAGTTCTTC.

The CDR3 DNA reads as TGTGCCAGCAGCTTAGATGCAGGCACTGAAGCTTTCTTT. Its translation is CASSLDAGTEAFF. This chain uses TRBV11-2 with TRBJ1-1; D is uncertain. The V end was cut by 0 bases, the J end by 4 bases, with 6 bases between. Germline V gene data show CDR1 as SGHAT and CDR2 as FQNNGV. CDR3 size: 13 residues.

This sequence joins TRBV2 and TRBJ2-3, with a weak D call TRBD1 (5 bases). The CDR3 sequence is 14 residues long. V was pared by 4 bases and J by 3 bases, with 11 bases between. Germline V gene data show CDR1 as SNHLY and CDR2 as FYNNEI. Here the CDR3 reads CASSVGSGTDTQYF. The DNA of the CDR3 is TGTGCCAGCAGTGTAGGATCAGGGACAGATACGCAGTATTTT. The variable domain in full, with the rest retrieved from reference TRBV2 and TRBJ2-3, is EPEVTQTPSHQVTQMGQEVILRCVPISNHLYFYWYRQILGQKVEFLVSFYNNEISEKSEIFDDQFSVERPDGSNFTLKIRSTKLEDSAMYFCASSVGSGTDTQYFGPGTRLTVL.

This clone was observed once. J is TRBJ2-7 and V is TRBV28; 7 bases are shared with TRBD2. The CDR3 covers 16 residues. Germline CDR1 MDHEN, CDR2 SYDVKM. V lost 5 bases, J lost 5 bases, and 15 bases stayed unmatched. The CDR3 here is CASSNVIAGGADEQYF. DNA for the CDR3: TGTGCCAGCAGTAACGTCATAGCGGGTGGAGCGGACGAGCAGTACTTC. Drawing the rest from reference TRBV28 and TRBJ2-7, the complete variable domain is DVKVTQSSRYLVKRTGEKVFLECVQDMDHENMFWYRQDPGLGLRLIYFSYDVKMKEKGDIPEGYSVSREKKERFSLILESASTNQTSMYLCASSNVIAGGADEQYFGPGTRLTVT.